This T cell receptor beta chain was found in a study of beta chain features in type 1 diabetes. Study information: Cells sorted and examined across all samples totaled 107,917,701. Regarding the study as a whole: Naive, central memory and Treg TCRB repertoires seemed to resemble each other more closely in patients than they did in healthy donors. When Type 1 diabetes patients were examined, their TCRB CDR3s proved moderately but significantly shorter in all four CD4+ subsets.

Expressed TCRB transcripts were sequenced, since all the RNA that had been isolated was reverse transcribed. Generated by immunoSEQ multiplex PCR, the TCRdb table keeps only in-frame clones and is missing some. This sample has 100,000 to 150,000 clones; 15% to 20% occur once, and the top ten carry around 2.5%. One heparinised draw, averaging roughly 0.12 L, was taken per donor. Stem cell-like memory, regulatory, central memory and naive CD4+ cells were sorted via CD45RO/CCR7/CD25/CD127/CD95/CD27. This clone was counted a few times. Its antigen remains unidentified. The sample consisted of central memory CD4+ T cells from blood. This clonotype was sampled from a man aged 18-30 years with type 1 diabetes.

Written as DNA, the CDR3 is TGTGCCAGCAGCCCGGTGCCCTTCTACAATGAGCAGTTCTTC. Encoded protein: CASSPVPFYNEQFF. V is TRBV7-2 and J is TRBJ2-1; D not resolved. Trimming took 5 bases from V and 3 from J, leaving 11 bases between them. Germline V gene sequence: CDR1 SGHTA, CDR2 FQGNSA. The CDR3 contains 14 residues.